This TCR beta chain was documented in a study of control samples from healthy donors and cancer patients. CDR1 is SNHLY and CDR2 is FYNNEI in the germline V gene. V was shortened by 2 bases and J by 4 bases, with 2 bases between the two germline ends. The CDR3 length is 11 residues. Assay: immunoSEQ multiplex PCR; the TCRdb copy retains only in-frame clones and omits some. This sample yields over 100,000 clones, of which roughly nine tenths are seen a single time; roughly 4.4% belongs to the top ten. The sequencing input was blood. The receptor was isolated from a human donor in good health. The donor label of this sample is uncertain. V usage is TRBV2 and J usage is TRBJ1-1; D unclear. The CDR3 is CASSEPTEAFF. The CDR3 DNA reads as TGTGCCAGCAGTGAACCCACTGAAGCTTTCTTT.